This T cell receptor beta chain was profiled in a study of cytomegalovirus exposure and HLA in healthy donors. Study results and caveats: Testing in vitro showed three CMV-associated chains specific for CMV antigens. DRB1 showed the most TCR associations and HLA-C the fewest in a later analysis, as rates varied by HLA locus.

Points on this clone: Its cognate antigen is unknown.

Researchers ran the PCR with 60 Vbeta and 13 Jbeta primers. Sequenced by immunoSEQ multiplex PCR; TCRdb stores in-frame clones only, minus some. The sample carries approximately 89,000 clones, 70% to 80% recorded once. From germline, CDR1 is MNHEY and CDR2 SMNVEV (reference sequence). The CDR3 totals 17 residues. The ends were cut back, 5 bases at V and 4 bases at J, with 18 bases in the middle. What was sequenced was PBMCs. This sequence joins TRBV27 and TRBJ1-6; a weak D match, TRBD1 (6 bases). The TCR sequence derives from a man aged 25-45 years in good health and CMV-seronegative. The CDR3 DNA is TGTGCCAGCAGTCCCTCCCCGACAGGCAATTATAATTCACCCCTCCACTTT. Translating it yields CASSPSPTGNYNSPLHF.